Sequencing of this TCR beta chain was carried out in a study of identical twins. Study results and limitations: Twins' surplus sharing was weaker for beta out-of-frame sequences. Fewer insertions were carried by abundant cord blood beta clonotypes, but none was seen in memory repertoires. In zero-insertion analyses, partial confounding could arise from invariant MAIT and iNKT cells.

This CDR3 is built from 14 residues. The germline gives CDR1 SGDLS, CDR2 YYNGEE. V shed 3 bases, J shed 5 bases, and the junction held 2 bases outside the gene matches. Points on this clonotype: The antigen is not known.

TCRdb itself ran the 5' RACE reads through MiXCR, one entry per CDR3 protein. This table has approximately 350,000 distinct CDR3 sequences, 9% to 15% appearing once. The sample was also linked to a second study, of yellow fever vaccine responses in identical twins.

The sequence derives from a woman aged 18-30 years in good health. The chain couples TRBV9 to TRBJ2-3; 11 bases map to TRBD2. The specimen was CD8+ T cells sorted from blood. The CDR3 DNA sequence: TGTGCCAGCAGCGACGGGACTAGCGGAGATACGCAGTATTTT. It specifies CASSDGTSGDTQYF.